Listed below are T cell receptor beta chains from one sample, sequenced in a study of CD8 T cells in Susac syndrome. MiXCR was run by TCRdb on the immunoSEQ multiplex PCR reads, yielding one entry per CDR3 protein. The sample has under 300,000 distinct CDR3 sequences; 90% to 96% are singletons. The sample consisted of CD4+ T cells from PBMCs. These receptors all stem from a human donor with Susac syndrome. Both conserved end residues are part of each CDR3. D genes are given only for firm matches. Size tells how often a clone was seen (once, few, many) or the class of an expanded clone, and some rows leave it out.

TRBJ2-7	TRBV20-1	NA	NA	CSAKLNNYEQYF	TGCAGTGCTAAGCTGAACAACTACGAGCAGTACTTC
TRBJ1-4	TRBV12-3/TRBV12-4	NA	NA	CASRMGGNEKLFF	TGTGCCAGCAGGATGGGGGGGAATGAAAAACTGTTTTTT
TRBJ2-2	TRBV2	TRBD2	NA	CASKVSGSPGELFF	TGTGCCAGCAAAGTTAGCGGGAGCCCCGGGGAGCTGTTTTTT
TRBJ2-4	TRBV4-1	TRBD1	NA	CASSPETGWDIQYF	TGCGCCAGCAGCCCAGAGACAGGGTGGGACATTCAGTACTTC
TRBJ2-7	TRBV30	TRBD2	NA	CACQPGLAGVGQYF	TGTGCCTGCCAACCGGGACTAGCGGGAGTAGGGCAGTACTTC
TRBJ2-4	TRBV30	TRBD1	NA	CAWRGDDRDGLLGIQYF	TGTGCCTGGAGGGGAGACGACAGGGACGGGCTTTTGGGCATTCAGTACTTC
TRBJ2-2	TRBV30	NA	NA	CAWSHHTGELFF	TGTGCCTGGAGCCACCACACCGGGGAGCTGTTTTTT
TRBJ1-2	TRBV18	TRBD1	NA	CASSPAPMTGVGYGYTF	TGTGCCAGCTCACCAGCCCCTATGACAGGGGTTGGCTATGGCTACACCTTC
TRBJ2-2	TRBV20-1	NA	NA	CSAREYSWSTGELFF	TGCAGTGCTAGAGAATATTCTTGGAGCACCGGGGAGCTGTTTTTT
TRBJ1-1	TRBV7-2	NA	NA	CASSSALQNTEAFF	TGTGCCAGCAGCTCGGCCCTCCAGAACACTGAAGCTTTCTTT
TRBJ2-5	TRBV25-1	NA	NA	CASSARLGEETQYF	TGTGCCAGCAGTGCACGACTAGGGGAGGAGACCCAGTACTTC
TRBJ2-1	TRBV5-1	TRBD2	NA	CASSLVASGSLGREQFF	TGCGCCAGCAGCTTGGTGGCTAGCGGGAGTCTGGGGAGGGAGCAGTTCTTC
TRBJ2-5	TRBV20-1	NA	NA	CSASWGREETQYF	TGCAGTGCTAGTTGGGGCAGGGAAGAGACCCAGTACTTC
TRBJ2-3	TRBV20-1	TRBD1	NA	CSAGTGAKLGEDTQYF	TGCAGTGCTGGGACAGGGGCTAAATTGGGGGAAGATACGCAGTATTTT
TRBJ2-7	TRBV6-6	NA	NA	CASSSPRYDEQYF	TGTGCCAGCAGTTCCCCCCGGTACGACGAGCAGTACTTC
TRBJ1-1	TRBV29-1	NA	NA	CSAPVGQQLEAFF	TGCAGCGCTCCGGTCGGACAGCAGCTTGAAGCTTTCTTT
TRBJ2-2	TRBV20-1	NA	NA	CSASSVSGNTGELFF	TGCAGTGCTAGTTCAGTCAGCGGGAACACCGGGGAGCTGTTTTTT
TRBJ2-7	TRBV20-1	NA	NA	CSAVKGVLSYEQYF	TGCAGTGCTGTTAAGGGGGTCCTCTCCTACGAGCAGTACTTC
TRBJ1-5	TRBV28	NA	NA	CASSPGGVVKGRGNQPQHF	TGTGCCAGCAGTCCCGGGGGGGTTGTAAAAGGTCGGGGCAATCAGCCCCAGCATTTT
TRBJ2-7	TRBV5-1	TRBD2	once	CASSFTSGNYEQYF	TGCGCCAGCAGCTTTACTAGCGGGAACTACGAGCAGTACTTC
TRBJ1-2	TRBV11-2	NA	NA	CASSTFWGPYGYTF	TGTGCCAGCAGTACTTTTTGGGGTCCCTATGGCTACACCTTC
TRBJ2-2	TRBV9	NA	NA	CASSLMTQTGELFF	TGTGCCAGCAGCCTGATGACTCAAACCGGGGAGCTGTTTTTT
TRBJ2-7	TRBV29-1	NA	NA	CSWGVRYEQYF	TGCTCCTGGGGGGTAAGGTACGAGCAGTACTTC
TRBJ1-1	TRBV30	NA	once	CACSGITEAFF	TGTGCCTGCTCGGGAATTACTGAAGCTTTCTTT
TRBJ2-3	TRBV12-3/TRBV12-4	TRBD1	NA	CASRRQGEIDTQYF	TGTGCCAGCAGGCGACAGGGGGAGATAGATACGCAGTATTTT
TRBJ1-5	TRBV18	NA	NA	CASSPNRGEPQHF	TGTGCCAGCTCACCAAATCGGGGGGAGCCCCAGCATTTT
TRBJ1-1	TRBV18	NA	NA	CASSPQRDTEAFF	TGTGCCAGCTCACCACAGAGGGACACTGAAGCTTTCTTT
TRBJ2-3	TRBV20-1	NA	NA	CSGMDSTDTQYF	TGCAGTGGAATGGACAGCACAGATACGCAGTATTTT
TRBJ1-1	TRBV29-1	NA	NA	CSVVYRNTEAFF	TGCAGCGTTGTTTACAGGAACACTGAAGCTTTCTTT
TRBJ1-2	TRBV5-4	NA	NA	CASSFLTEWNAAYTF	TGTGCCAGCAGCTTCTTGACGGAATGGAACGCTGCCTACACCTTC
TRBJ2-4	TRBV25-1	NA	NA	CASSEFGTAEAKNIQYF	TGTGCCAGCAGTGAATTTGGCACAGCAGAGGCCAAAAACATTCAGTACTTC
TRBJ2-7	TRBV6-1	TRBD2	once	CATHGLAGGPNSNEQYF	TGTGCCACCCATGGACTAGCGGGAGGGCCTAATTCTAACGAGCAGTACTTC
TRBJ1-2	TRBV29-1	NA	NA	CSVERARYGYTF	TGCAGCGTTGAAAGGGCCCGCTATGGCTACACCTTC
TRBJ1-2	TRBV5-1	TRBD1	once	CASHDYGQAYYGYTF	TGCGCCAGCCACGACTATGGACAGGCTTATTATGGCTACACCTTC
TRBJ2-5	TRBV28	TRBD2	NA	CASSGDYRETQYF	TGTGCCAGCAGTGGGGACTATCGAGAGACCCAGTACTTC
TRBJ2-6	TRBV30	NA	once	CAWSVNSGANVLTF	TGTGCCTGGAGTGTAAACTCTGGGGCCAACGTCCTGACTTTC
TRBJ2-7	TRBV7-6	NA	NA	CASSLAGNNEQYF	TGTGCCAGCAGCTTAGCGGGCAACAACGAGCAGTACTTC
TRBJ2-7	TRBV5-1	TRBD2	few	CASSQTSGSSYEQYF	TGTGCCAGCAGCCAAACTAGCGGGAGCTCCTACGAGCAGTACTTC
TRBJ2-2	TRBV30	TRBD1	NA	CAWSGKGQATGELFF	TGTGCCTGGAGTGGTAAGGGACAGGCCACCGGGGAGCTGTTTTTT
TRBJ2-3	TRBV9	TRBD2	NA	CASSVGLAGEGTQYF	TGTGCCAGCAGCGTAGGTCTAGCGGGAGAAGGTACGCAGTATTTT
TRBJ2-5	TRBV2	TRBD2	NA	CASSAGLAGHPFETQYF	TGTGCCAGCAGTGCGGGACTAGCGGGGCACCCTTTCGAGACCCAGTACTTC